This TCR beta chain was recovered during a study of shared clonotypes between healthy human individuals. About the research overall: Donor composition was a couple of women and a few men, aged 18 to 49. Researchers assigned three CD4 naive, three CD4 memory, two CD8 naive and one CD8 memory plate to each donor. Study-wide results and caveats: Compared with clonotypes that all four donors shared, non-shared clonotypes had lower generation probabilities.

Profiled with immunoSEQ multiplex PCR; TCRdb holds only in-frame clones, not every one. Of about 2,100,000 clones detected, about 93% appear once; the ten largest clones hold 1.5% to 2%. For this clone: Its antigen is unidentified.

As defined, naive CD8 cells were CD45RO-negative and positively selected for CCR7, with terminally differentiated effector memory CD45RA+ cells excluded. The receptor comes from a man aged 18 to 30 in good health. Some clones in this sample may be carry-over from other donors' samples. Sequencing was carried out using naive CD8+ T cells from PBMCs.

The CDR3 is CASRTTTPVSGNTIYF. CDR3 sequence (DNA): TGTGCCAGCAGAACGACCACTCCGGTATCTGGAAACACCATATATTTT. The chain joins TRBV13 to TRBJ1-3; unclear D gene. Deletions cut 6 bases from V and 1 base from J, with 16 bases between. The germline gives CDR1 PRHDT, CDR2 FYEKMQ (reference sequence). This CDR3 region has 16 residues.